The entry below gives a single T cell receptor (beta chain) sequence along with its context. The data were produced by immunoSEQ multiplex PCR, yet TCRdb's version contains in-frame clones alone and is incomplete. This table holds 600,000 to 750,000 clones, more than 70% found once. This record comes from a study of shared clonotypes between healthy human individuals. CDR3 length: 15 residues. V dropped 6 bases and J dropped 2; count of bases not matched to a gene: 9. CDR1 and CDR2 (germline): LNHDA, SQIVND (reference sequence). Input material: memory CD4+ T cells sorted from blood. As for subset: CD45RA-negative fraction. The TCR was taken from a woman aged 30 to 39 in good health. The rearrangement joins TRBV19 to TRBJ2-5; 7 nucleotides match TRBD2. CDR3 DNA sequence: TGTGCCAGTAGCTCAGGACTAGTGGCTCAAGAGACCCAGTACTTC. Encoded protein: CASSSGLVAQETQYF.